Following are 7 T cell receptor beta chains from one sample sequenced in a study of Graves' ophthalmopathy and Graves' hyperthyroidism. Amplification targeted the TCR beta CDR3 regions, with RNA transcripts as the source material. HTBI-primed first-round RT-PCR preceded second-round multiplex PCR. MiXCR, applied by TCRdb to the multiplex PCR reads, yields one record per CDR3 protein. The sample records about 220,000 distinct CDR3 sequences, about 22% being singletons. The sequencing sample was made of peripheral blood. Every receptor here comes from a woman aged 50 to 65 with Graves' ophthalmopathy.

Turning to this clonotype: Since the CDR3 does not end with the conserved phenylalanine or tryptophan, this likely comes from a read error. The genes are TRBV6-1 and TRBJ1-5; TRBD1 is a possible D gene (5 bases). The CDR3 loop spans 15 amino acids. V lost 3 bases, J lost 2 bases, and 11 bases lay in between. In germline, CDR1 is MNHNS, CDR2 SASEGT. The CDR3 nucleotides are TGTGCCAGCAGTGAGGGGGGAAGGCGCAATCAGCCCCAGCATCTT. This codes for CASSEGGRRNQPQHL.

With regard to this clonotype: A much larger clone sits a single nucleotide away, making a read error possible. V gene TRBV19 combines with J gene TRBJ2-7; no reliable D call. The CDR3 has 13 residues. The germline V and J ends were trimmed by 4 bases and 4 bases, with 11 bases remaining between them. CDR1 and CDR2 from the germline V gene are LNHDA and SQIVND (reference sequence). The chain's CDR3 is CASSSRALYEQYF. For the CDR3, the DNA is TGTGCCAGTAGTAGCCGGGCCCTTTACGAGCAGTACTTC.

This clonotype showed up many times. The rearrangement uses TRBV10-1 and TRBJ1-1, with TRBD1 as a possible D gene (5 bases). Germline values: CDR1 WNHNN, CDR2 SYGVQD (reference sequence). This CDR3 has 14 amino acids. With 2 bases removed from V and 4 bases from J, the gap between germline ends came to 11 bases. The chain's CDR3 is CASSETRGSTEAFF. The CDR3 coding sequence is TGCGCCAGCAGTGAGACAAGGGGCAGCACTGAAGCTTTCTTT.

The rearrangement uses TRBV5-1 and TRBJ1-1, with TRBD1 as a possible D gene (6 bases). Looked up from germline, CDR1 is SGHRS and CDR2 is YFSETQ. CDR3 size: 13 residues. The V end was cut by 6 bases, the J end by 12 bases, with 21 bases between. The DNA for the CDR3 is TGCGCCAGCATAGGAGAGTGGGGGGGCGCGACTTTCTTT. Protein sequence: CASIGEWGGATFF.

This clonotype was detected many times. J is TRBJ1-1 and V is TRBV29-1; the match to TRBD1 covers 8 bases. The CDR3 consists of 11 residues. Germline-derived CDR1 and CDR2 are SQVTM and ANQGSEA. With V trimmed by 7 bases and J by 6 bases, 4 bases remained unmatched. The CDR3 DNA is TGCAGCGCTAACAGGGGGGCTGAAGCTTTCTTT. Residues: CSANRGAEAFF. The full variable domain, rest sourced from reference TRBV29-1 and TRBJ1-1, is SAVISQKPSRDICQRGTSLTIQCQVDSQVTMMFWYRQQPGQSLTLIATANQGSEATYESGFVIDKFPISRPNLTFSTLTVSNMSPEDSSIYLCSANRGAEAFFGQGTRLTVV.

This clonotype was detected many times. The chain employs TRBV6-6 and TRBJ1-2; TRBD1 aligns across 9 bases. This CDR3 spans 14 amino acids. The germline V gene encodes CDR1 MNHNY and CDR2 SVGAGI (reference sequence). V dropped 5 bases and J dropped 8; count of bases not matched to a gene: 9. The DNA for the CDR3 is TGTGCCAGCAGTCGACAGGGGGGAAAAGGAGGCTACACCTTC. This gives the protein CASSRQGGKGGYTF.

Points on this clonotype: Germline and junction disagree at one end, which may indicate a read error. The gene calls are TRBV12-3 or TRBV12-4 and TRBJ2-7; TRBD1 agrees at 9 bases. The CDR3 has 13 amino acids. CDR3 in DNA: TGTGCCAGCGGCACCGGGACAGGGTACGAGCAGTACTTT. Amino acid sequence: CASGTGTGYEQYF.